This T cell receptor (beta chain) was observed in a study of cytomegalovirus exposure and HLA in healthy donors. Study information: Across 300 to 400 genotyped donors, approximately 80% landed in the Caucasian-associated ancestry cluster. Points from the study as a whole: Associated with HLA alleles at 0.05 false discovery rate in a later analysis were some 18,000 TCR beta sequences.

V dropped 4 bases and J dropped 6; count of bases not matched to a gene: 9. The CDR3 has 16 residues. CDR1 and CDR2 from the germline V gene are SGHVS and FQNEAQ. Of note for this clone: Its antigen is not known.

Participants comprised healthy donors of bone marrow. Vbeta (60) and Jbeta (13) primers were used in the PCR. Assay: immunoSEQ multiplex PCR; the TCRdb copy retains only in-frame clones and omits some. The sample includes around 100,000 clones, under 85% of them seen just once. The source material was PBMCs. The receptor was isolated from a man aged 45-60 years in good health and CMV-seropositive. This chain links TRBV7-8 with TRBJ2-7; 13 positions agree with TRBD2. CDR3 in amino acids: CASSSGLAGSGGEQYF. The CDR3 DNA follows: TGTGCCAGCAGCTCGGGACTAGCGGGGTCGGGGGGCGAGCAGTACTTC. Full variable domain (rest looked up from reference TRBV7-8 and TRBJ2-7): GAGVSQSPRYKVAKRGQDVALRCDPISGHVSLFWYQQALGQGPEFLTYFQNEAQLDKSGLPSDRFFAERPEGSVSTLKIQRTQQEDSAVYLCASSSGLAGSGGEQYFGPGTRLTVT.